The TCR beta chain under discussion was sequenced for a study of cytomegalovirus exposure and HLA in healthy donors. CDR1 and CDR2 (germline): ENHRY, SYGVKD. This CDR3 contains 13 residues. Trimming took off 7 bases at V and 5 bases at J, with 13 bases between the two ends. Study conclusions and caveats: Association of roughly 18,000 TCR beta sequences with HLA alleles was found at 0.05 false discovery rate in a later analysis. Among TCR beta chains, those listed as cytomegalovirus-associated numbered about 150.

A multiplex PCR was run with 60 Vbeta primers and 13 Jbeta primers. Produced via immunoSEQ multiplex PCR; TCRdb's table is partial and in-frame only. The table has about 150,000 clones, nearly 80% seen once. Concerning this clone: Its antigen is undetermined.

This clonotype was obtained from a woman aged 40 to 50 in good health and CMV-seronegative. What was sequenced was PBMCs. The chain uses TRBV10-3 and TRBJ2-3; weak D call: TRBD2 (6 bases). CDR3 DNA sequence: TGTGCCATCATGGCGGGGACTCGAGATACGCAGTATTTT. This translates into CAIMAGTRDTQYF.